The 28 T cell receptor beta chains given below trace back to one sample, sequenced in a study of T cell responses to AZD1222 COVID-19 vaccine. Assay: immunoSEQ multiplex PCR; the TCRdb copy retains only in-frame clones and omits some. The sample contains some 100,000 clones, roughly 86% of which appear only once. Sample: peripheral blood, taken on day 0 of MenACWY control vaccination. The receptors were sampled from an adult in good health.

The V gene is TRBV19, the J gene TRBJ1-2; D ambiguous. The CDR3 is 12 residues long. Germline CDR1 and CDR2: LNHDA and SQIVND (reference sequence). The V end lost 7 bases, the J end lost 3 bases, and 9 bases lay between the germline ends. The CDR3 region is CASNSGYYGYTF. The CDR3 nucleotides are TGTGCCAGTAATTCAGGTTACTATGGCTACACCTTC.

The chain uses TRBV28 and TRBJ1-6; the D is unclear. The ends were cut back, 6 bases at V and 8 bases at J, with 8 bases in the middle. The germline V gene has CDR1 MDHEN and CDR2 SYDVKM. The CDR3 has 12 residues. CDR3: CASSLNYSPLHF. The DNA for the CDR3 is TGTGCCAGCAGCCTAAATTATTCACCCCTCCACTTT. Using reference TRBV28 and TRBJ1-6 for the parts outside the CDR3, the full variable domain is DVKVTQSSRYLVKRTGEKVFLECVQDMDHENMFWYRQDPGLGLRLIYFSYDVKMKEKGDIPEGYSVSREKKERFSLILESASTNQTSMYLCASSLNYSPLHFGNGTRLTVT.

The chain is built from TRBV6-1 and TRBJ1-3; 7 bases are shared with TRBD1. This CDR3 has 16 residues. From germline, CDR1 is MNHNS and CDR2 SASEGT. Trimming cost V 1 base and J 3 bases; bases outside gene matches: 6. The CDR3 spells CASSEGEGAGGNTIYF. CDR3 DNA: TGTGCCAGCAGTGAAGGGGAGGGGGCTGGTGGAAACACCATATATTTT.

The V call is TRBV6-5, the J call TRBJ1-1, with D unresolved. The CDR3 consists of 15 residues. V dropped 6 bases and J dropped 4 bases, with 18 bases sitting between them. The germline V gene encodes CDR1 MNHEY and CDR2 SVGAGI. DNA for the CDR3: TGTGCCAGCAGCCGATCCTTTTTGGGTCCCACTGAAGCTTTCTTT. Translation gives CASSRSFLGPTEAFF.

This sequence joins TRBV11-2 and TRBJ2-7; D not certain. Per the germline V gene, CDR1 is SGHAT and CDR2 is FQNNGV. The germline V and J ends were trimmed by 1 base and 0 bases, with 10 bases remaining between them. This CDR3 spans 15 amino acids. The CDR3 coding sequence is TGTGCCAGCAGCTTAGGCCAGGCTAACTCCTACGAGCAGTACTTC. It is translated as CASSLGQANSYEQYF.

This clone was seen a single time. The CDR3 region is CASSYSLKAPTLGGELFF. DNA of the CDR3: TGTGCCAGCAGTTACTCGCTGAAGGCCCCAACATTGGGCGGGGAGCTGTTTTTT. The genes are TRBV6-2 or TRBV6-3 and TRBJ2-2, with D unresolved. V was clipped by 0 bases and J by 7 bases, with 21 bases between them. The CDR3 spans 18 residues. Per germline, CDR1 MNHEY and CDR2 SVGEGT.

This chain uses TRBV27 with TRBJ1-2; D call uncertain. V dropped 3 bases and J dropped 4 bases, with 3 bases sitting between them. Germline V lookup: CDR1 MNHEY, CDR2 SMNVEV (reference sequence). The CDR3 contains 11 residues. Here the CDR3 reads CASSFSYGYTF. The DNA of the CDR3 is TGTGCCAGCAGTTTCTCCTATGGCTACACCTTC.

The chain is built from TRBV5-6 and TRBJ2-7; possibly TRBD2 for D (6 bases). The CDR3 runs to 14 residues. CDR1 and CDR2 (germline): SGHDT, YYEEEE. V lost 0 bases, J lost 7 bases, and 14 bases lay in between. The CDR3 DNA sequence: TGTGCCAGCAGCTTGGCCGGGACTTCGAGGGAGCAGTACTTC. Translated: CASSLAGTSREQYF.

This clone was observed a single time. CDR3 sequence (DNA): TGTGCCAGCAGCCAGGCAGCCCGGTCGATGAATTCACCCCTCCACTTT. Translation: CASSQAARSMNSPLHF. The chain links TRBV3-1 (or the pseudogene TRBV3-2) to TRBJ1-6; no firm D call. Germline V gene lookup returns CDR1 LGHDT and CDR2 YNNKEL (reference sequence). V was trimmed by 3 bases and J by 7 bases, leaving 16 bases between them. This CDR3 is 16 amino acids long.

The rearrangement links TRBV12-3 or TRBV12-4 to TRBJ1-4; D is unresolved. The V end lost 3 bases, the J end lost 8 bases, and 7 bases lay between the germline ends. This CDR3 comprises 12 residues. The CDR3: CASSFAQEKLFF. In DNA, the CDR3 is TGTGCCAGCAGTTTCGCACAAGAAAAACTGTTTTTT.

This chain joins TRBV5-6 and TRBJ2-7; perhaps TRBD1 as D (6 bases). In germline, CDR1 is SGHDT, CDR2 YYEEEE. Trimming stripped 5 bases from V and 5 bases from J, with 26 bases between. The CDR3 totals 17 residues. CDR3 coding DNA: TGTGCCAGCAGGGTATTAACAGGGAAGAGAAACGTACACGAGCAGTACTTC. It specifies CASRVLTGKRNVHEQYF.

J is TRBJ2-5 and V is TRBV18; D possibly matches TRBD1 or TRBD2 (5 bases each). V lost 0 bases, J lost 10 bases, and 24 bases lay in between. The germline CDR1 and CDR2 sequences are KGHSH and LQKENI. This CDR3 has 17 amino acids. The CDR3 protein is CASSPPIVGRPSVGQYF. CDR3 DNA: TGTGCCAGCTCACCACCTATTGTGGGACGGCCCTCCGTTGGCCAGTACTTC.

The gene calls are TRBV5-1 and TRBJ1-2; TRBD1 agrees at 9 bases. In germline, CDR1 is SGHRS, CDR2 YFSETQ. The CDR3 covers 15 residues. The V segment lost 4 bases and the J segment 4 bases; nucleotides outside the gene matches: 8. CDR3 DNA sequence: TGCGCCAGCAGCCCCGGGACAGGGATCGGCTATGGCTACACCTTC. Its translation is CASSPGTGIGYGYTF.

The chain combines TRBV7-9 with TRBJ2-3; TRBD2 matches at 7 bases. Looked up from germline, CDR1 is SEHNR and CDR2 is FQNEAQ (reference sequence). CDR3 length: 13 residues. The ends lost 5 bases at V and 7 bases at J; junction bases unmatched: 6. The CDR3: CASSTSGVNTQYF. The CDR3 bases are TGTGCCAGCAGCACAAGCGGGGTAAATACGCAGTATTTT.

V is TRBV19 and J is TRBJ2-3; D remains ambiguous. The ends were cut back, 6 bases at V and 6 bases at J, with 13 bases in the middle. CDR3 length: 13 amino acids. Germline V gene sequence: CDR1 LNHDA, CDR2 SQIVND (reference sequence). As DNA, the CDR3 is TGTGCCAGTAGGGATCGACTTGTTGATACGCAGTATTTT. Amino acids: CASRDRLVDTQYF.

This clone was seen just once. The chain combines TRBV10-3 with TRBJ2-6; 8 nucleotides match TRBD1. Looked up from germline, CDR1 is ENHRY and CDR2 is SYGVKD. The V gene end was trimmed by 8 bases and the J gene end by 3 bases; junction bases not matched to a gene: 9. This CDR3 is 16 amino acids long. In DNA form, the CDR3 reads TGTGCCATCGGACAGGGACTTGTTCGTGGGGCCAACGTCCTGACTTTC. Translation gives CAIGQGLVRGANVLTF.

This rearrangement joins TRBV6-5 to TRBJ2-2, with 8 bases that match TRBD2. Germline loops: CDR1 MNHEY, CDR2 SVGAGI. The ends lost 8 bases at V and 3 bases at J; junction bases unmatched: 5. This CDR3 contains 14 residues. DNA of the CDR3: TGTGCCAGCCCCCCAGCGGGGGACACCGGGGAGCTGTTTTTT. Amino acids: CASPPAGDTGELFF.

The chain employs TRBV18 and TRBJ1-2, with 8 bases matching TRBD1. Germline-derived CDR1 and CDR2 are KGHSH and LQKENI. With V trimmed by 3 bases and J by 3 bases, 3 bases remained unmatched. The length of the CDR3 is 14 residues. CDR3 in amino acids: CASSPMGQDYGYTF. The DNA for the CDR3 is TGTGCCAGCTCACCCATGGGACAGGACTATGGCTACACCTTC.

The V gene is TRBV12-3 or TRBV12-4, the J gene TRBJ1-4; D is undetermined. Trimming took 5 bases from V and 17 from J, leaving 6 bases between them. The CDR3 contains 8 residues. This chain's CDR3 is CASSLVFF. CDR3 in DNA: TGTGCCAGCAGTCTCGTCTTTTTT.

In DNA, the CDR3 is TGCGCCAGCAGGGTCGGGTTAGCGGGACTTAAAGATACGCAGTATTTT. It specifies CASRVGLAGLKDTQYF. The chain couples TRBV5-1 to TRBJ2-3, with 8 bases that match TRBD2. This CDR3 region has 16 residues. Per germline, CDR1 SGHRS and CDR2 YFSETQ. J gave up 5 bases and V 5 bases, and 13 bases lay outside the gene matches. Together with reference TRBV5-1 and TRBJ2-3, the CDR3 gives the full variable domain: KAGVTQTPRYLIKTRGQQVTLSCSPISGHRSVSWYQQTPGQGLQFLFEYFSETQRNKGNFPGRFSGRQFSNSRSEMNVSTLELGDSALYLCASRVGLAGLKDTQYFGPGTRLTVL.

V is TRBV7-2 and J is TRBJ2-6, with D uncertain. This CDR3 has 17 residues. Germline CDR1 reads SGHTA; CDR2 reads FQGNSA. Deletions cut 1 base from V and 0 bases from J, with 10 bases between. The CDR3 sequence: CASSLGAAVSGANVLTF. In DNA, the CDR3 is TGTGCCAGCAGCTTAGGGGCGGCGGTCTCTGGGGCCAACGTCCTGACTTTC.

This chain joins TRBV11-3 and TRBJ2-1; 9 positions agree with TRBD1. J lost 7 bases, V lost 5 bases, and 12 bases had no gene match. The germline V gene has CDR1 SGHNT and CDR2 YENEEA. This CDR3 comprises 16 residues. CDR3 bases: TGTGCCAGCAGCCCCAGAGGGAGACAGGGGGAAAATGAGCAGTTCTTC. This translates into CASSPRGRQGENEQFF. Together with reference TRBV11-3 and TRBJ2-1, the CDR3 gives the full variable domain: EAGVVQSPRYKIIEKKQPVAFWCNPISGHNTLYWYLQNLGQGPELLIRYENEEAVDDSQLPKDRFSAERLKGVDSTLKIQPAELGDSAVYLCASSPRGRQGENEQFFGPGTRLTVL.

The chain couples TRBV10-3 to TRBJ2-3; 9 bases are shared with TRBD1. Trimming took 0 bases from V and 4 from J; bases not matched to a gene: 5. The CDR3 spans 16 residues. Germline V gene lookup returns CDR1 ENHRY and CDR2 SYGVKD. CDR3 in DNA: TGTGCCATCAGTGAGTCAAGGGACAGGGTTGCAGATACGCAGTATTTT. Amino acid sequence: CAISESRDRVADTQYF.

The CDR3 reads CASSPTGGGSNQPQHF. The CDR3 coding sequence is TGTGCCAGCAGCCCCACTGGGGGAGGAAGCAATCAGCCCCAGCATTTT. The chain has TRBV7-9 and TRBJ1-5, with D perhaps TRBD1 (5 bases). The CDR3 covers 16 residues. Germline V gives CDR1 SEHNR, CDR2 FQNEAQ (reference sequence). Trimming removed 5 bases from V and 1 base from J, with 15 bases in between.

CDR3 in DNA: TGTGCCAGCAGTTCTCCAGGGAATACCTACGAGCAGTACTTC. Its translation is CASSSPGNTYEQYF. The rearrangement uses TRBV6-2 or TRBV6-3 and TRBJ2-7, with a tentative D call TRBD1 (5 bases). Germline V CDR1 and CDR2: MNHEY, SVGEGT. Trimming took 4 bases from V and 2 from J, leaving 12 bases between them. The CDR3 length is 14 residues.

The genes are TRBV7-9 and TRBJ1-2, with a weak D call TRBD1 (5 bases). This CDR3 region has 14 residues. Trimming took 1 base from V and 4 from J, leaving 10 bases between them. Germline V lookup: CDR1 SEHNR, CDR2 FQNEAQ (reference sequence). CDR3 DNA sequence: TGTGCCAGCAGCTTAGTGACGGGGGGCTATGGCTACACCTTC. It translates to CASSLVTGGYGYTF.

Here the CDR3 DNA reads TGTGCCTGGAGTCGAGGAGCATCTGCCTCCGAGCAGTACTTC. As protein: CAWSRGASASEQYF. V gene TRBV30 combines with J gene TRBJ2-7; no clear D. This CDR3 is built from 14 residues. With 2 bases removed from V and 6 bases from J, the gap between germline ends came to 17 bases. Germline CDR1 GTSNPN, CDR2 SVGIG (reference sequence).

This chain links TRBV27 with TRBJ2-2; a possible D gene is TRBD1 (6 bases). Germline CDR1 reads MNHEY; CDR2 reads SMNVEV (reference sequence). The CDR3 sequence is 15 residues long. Trimming took off 6 bases at V and 4 bases at J, with 15 bases between the two ends. As DNA, the CDR3 is TGTGCCAGCAGAGGGGGTGGTTTCAGCACCGGGGAGCTGTTTTTT. Residues: CASRGGGFSTGELFF.